This passage covers 5 T cell receptor beta chains from one sample sequenced in a study of T-cell reconstitution after alpha-beta-depleted transplantation in children. Preparing the TCRbeta library involved the use of unique molecular identifiers. TCRdb called the PCR reads again in MiXCR, with one record for every CDR3 protein. The data hold hundreds of thousands of distinct CDR3 sequences, with 16% observed a single time. The starting material was PBMCs, mostly from graft donor cells, obtained 360 days after TCRalphabeta/CD19-depleted stem cell transplant. The receptors derive from a boy under two years old who had a stem cell transplant for Wiskott-Aldrich syndrome, so the T cells may come from the graft donor.

The sample holds a few counts of this clonotype. The chain recombines TRBV12-3 or TRBV12-4 with TRBJ1-1; D possibly corresponds to TRBD1 (5 bases). The CDR3 contains 11 residues. The V gene lost 2 bases and the J gene lost 12 bases, with 10 bases spanning the gap. CDR3 in DNA: TGTGCCAGCAGTTTAAGGGCAGGGTCTTTCTTT. It codes for CASSLRAGSFF.

In this sample, this clonotype turned up a few times. V gene TRBV7-8 combines with J gene TRBJ2-5; 9 bases map to TRBD1. The CDR3 is 15 amino acids. V lost 5 bases to trimming and J lost 5 bases; unmatched junction nucleotides: 9. The germline V gene has CDR1 SGHVS and CDR2 FQNEAQ. DNA for the CDR3: TGTGCCAGCAGCACCGAACACAGGGGGCGGGAGACCCAGTACTTC. This sequence encodes CASSTEHRGRETQYF.

V gene TRBV9 combines with J gene TRBJ2-1; 7 bases fit TRBD1. The germline CDR1 and CDR2 sequences are SGDLS and YYNGEE. The CDR3 totals 13 residues. V trimming: 4 bases; J trimming: 6 bases; junction bases outside the gene matches: 4. The CDR3 loop reads CASSSRTGNEQFF. The CDR3 region has the DNA TGTGCCAGCAGCTCCCGGACAGGCAATGAGCAGTTCTTC.

The genes are TRBV9 and TRBJ2-6; possible D gene TRBD2, 6 bases. Germline V gene sequence: CDR1 SGDLS, CDR2 YYNGEE. The CDR3 covers 17 residues. V lost 4 bases and J lost 0, with 14 bases in between. The CDR3 sequence is CASSTPGEVSGANVLTF. Here the CDR3 DNA reads TGTGCCAGCAGCACCCCGGGGGAGGTCTCTGGGGCCAACGTCCTGACTTTC.

This clonotype was detected many times. The chain employs TRBV6-1 and TRBJ2-1; 11 bases fit TRBD1. The CDR3 contains 14 residues. J was trimmed by 4 bases and V by 8 bases; bases with no gene match: 4. The germline CDR1 and CDR2 sequences are MNHNS and SASEGT. CDR3 amino acids: CASSGQGAYNEQFF. CDR3 DNA: TGTGCCAGCTCAGGACAGGGGGCATACAATGAGCAGTTCTTC.